The clone carrying this TCR beta chain was picked up many times. Its antigen remains unidentified. Each person with ophthalmopathy scored at least 3 on the Clinical Activity Score, reached NOSPECS grade 4 or higher, and had been ill under 3 months. Uncontrolled infection, other autoimmune disease, pregnancy and lactation each barred patients from inclusion. The data stem from a study of T cells in Graves' hyperthyroidism and ophthalmopathy. Overall study: Peripheral blood draws took place at initial diagnosis, ahead of any treatment. Whole-study findings and limits: From stable hyperthyroidism, ophthalmopathy was separated by a 13 V-J model.

Using RNA transcripts as the source, TCR beta CDR3 regions were amplified. HTBI primers were employed in a first-round RT-PCR of the TCR CDR3. TCRdb independently ran MiXCR on the multiplex PCR reads; one entry per CDR3 protein. In the table there are under 350,000 distinct CDR3 sequences, about a sixth of which are singletons. The V gene end was trimmed by 5 bases and the J gene end by 8 bases; junction bases not matched to a gene: 16. The CDR3 consists of 18 residues. The V gene's germline CDR1 is SGHTA and CDR2 FQGTGA. The receptor was isolated from a woman aged 60-75 years with Graves' ophthalmopathy. Sequencing used blood. The V gene is TRBV7-3, the J gene TRBJ2-1; 12 nucleotides agree with TRBD2. The CDR3 DNA follows: TGTGCCAGCAGCAACCACCAGACCGGACTAGCGGGGAGAGATGAGCAGTTCTTC. Translation: CASSNHQTGLAGRDEQFF.